This TCR beta chain stems from a study of cytomegalovirus exposure and HLA in healthy donors. This CDR3 comprises 13 residues. Trimming shortened V by 2 bases and J by 5 bases, and 9 bases separated the two germline ends. The germline V gene encodes CDR1 MNHNY and CDR2 SVGAGI (reference sequence). PCR was performed using 60 Vbeta and 13 Jbeta primers. Data came from immunoSEQ multiplex PCR; TCRdb stores just in-frame clones and leaves some out. The table shows about 110,000 clones, with roughly 80% occurring only once. As concerns this clone: Its specificity is not known.

Study-wide results and limits: A highly shared variant cluster was judged a likely technical artifact.

The receptor's source is a man aged 25-45 years in good health and CMV-seropositive. J is TRBJ1-1 and V is TRBV6-6; the D is unclear. Sequenced input: PBMCs. CDR3 protein: CASSYRSGTEAFF. The DNA of the CDR3 is TGTGCCAGCAGTTACCGGAGCGGAACTGAAGCTTTCTTT.